This TCR beta chain was captured in a study of CD8+ T cells in alopecia areata. Study-wide background: Twice a day, 5 to 10 mg of oral tofacitinib was administered to treated patients. Patients took tofacitinib for 6 to 18 months, followed by 6 drug-free months. Overall study findings and caveats: One nonresponder makes the tie between baseline CD8+ expansion and response uncertain.

This clone appeared a few times. The antigen remains undetermined. Indicated treatment: oral pan-JAK inhibitor, 5-10 mg twice daily. RNA, once extracted, was reverse transcribed into cDNA for use as the sequencing template. Profiled with immunoSEQ multiplex PCR; TCRdb holds only in-frame clones, not every one. Among about 210,000 clones, 64% were seen once, and the ten largest hold about 4%. This sequence was found in a human donor with alopecia areata. The source material was CD4+ T cells sorted from blood, sampled at week 4, from a patient treated with tofacitinib.

The DNA for the CDR3 is TGCGCCAGCAGCCCCCCACAGGTGACCAACGTCCTGACTTTC. Translating gives CASSPPQVTNVLTF. This sequence joins TRBV5-1 and TRBJ2-6; a possible D gene is TRBD1 (5 bases). V shed 4 bases and J shed 8 bases, with 13 bases lying between them. The germline V gene encodes CDR1 SGHRS and CDR2 YFSETQ. There are 14 residues in the CDR3.